This T cell receptor (beta chain) comes out of a study of T cells in Graves' hyperthyroidism and ophthalmopathy. Overall study findings and caveats: Ophthalmopathy could be told apart from stable hyperthyroidism with a 13 V-J model. Researchers found most expanded thyroid clonotypes above 0.001 in blood as well.

This clonotype was observed at least ten times. What it binds is not known. An end of the junction does not agree with germline; a read error may underlie this. It was RNA transcripts that yielded the amplified TCR beta CDR3 regions. During a first-round RT-PCR of the TCR CDR3, the HTBI primer set was used. TCRdb called the multiplex PCR reads again in MiXCR, with one record for every CDR3 protein. The table has 480,000 or so distinct CDR3 sequences, about 46% seen once; the top ten hold approximately 44%. In germline, CDR1 is SGHDN, CDR2 FVKESK. CDR3 length: 14 residues. This TCR derives from an adult woman with Graves' disease, either hyperthyroidism or ophthalmopathy (not recorded which). Source material: peripheral blood or thyroid tissue (not recorded which). The chain recombines TRBV14 with TRBJ1-2; a weak D match, TRBD1 (6 bases). For the CDR3, the DNA is TGTGCCAGCAGTCAAGTTGGGACAAAGGATGGCTACACCTTC. As protein: CASSQVGTKDGYTF. Full variable domain (missing parts from reference TRBV14 and TRBJ1-2): EAGVTQFPSHSVIEKGQTVTLRCDPISGHDNLYWYRRVMGKEIKFLLHFVKESKQDESGMPNNRFLAERTGGTYSTLKVQPAELEDSGVYFCASSQVGTKDGYTFGSGTRLTVV.